These T cell receptor beta chains were read from a single sample in a study of patients and donors after allogeneic stem cell transplantation. TCRdb re-called the RT-PCR reads through MiXCR, storing one row per CDR3 protein. The sample carries over 130,000 distinct CDR3 sequences, roughly 35% recorded once. Sequenced input: blood, either unsorted or a sorted T cell fraction (not recorded which). The receptors shown here come from a human donor who was either an allogeneic HSCT recipient or a stem cell or donor lymphocyte infusion donor (not recorded which). It is not recorded whose cells these are; they may come from a transplant donor. The CDR3 runs from the conserved cysteine through the conserved F or W. A D gene is named only where the DNA matches it firmly. A row's size may be missing; if present it is once, few, many or a size class.

TRBJ1-5 | TRBV9 | - | many | CASSAHGNQPQHF | TGTGCCAGCAGCGCCCACGGGAATCAGCCCCAGCATTTT
TRBJ2-7 | TRBV12-3/TRBV12-4 | TRBD1 | - | CASSTGVYEQYF | TGTGCCAGCAGTACAGGGGTCTACGAGCAGTACTTC
TRBJ1-5 | TRBV5-1 | - | - | CASSPVGASQPQHF | TGCGCCAGCAGCCCGGTCGGGGCTAGCCAGCCCCAGCATTTT
TRBJ1-2 | TRBV29-1 | - | - | CSVELGAGYGYTF | TGCAGCGTTGAATTGGGGGCGGGGTATGGCTACACCTTC
TRBJ2-1 | TRBV4-2 | - | - | CASSQLLRGSSYNEQFF | TGTGCCAGCAGCCAACTACTTCGGGGGAGCTCCTACAATGAGCAGTTCTTC
TRBJ2-5 | TRBV28 | - | - | CASEARFAETQYF | TGTGCCAGTGAGGCGAGGTTTGCGGAGACCCAGTACTTC
TRBJ1-5 | TRBV27 | TRBD1 | - | CASSRDRGGNQPQHF | TGTGCCAGCAGTCGAGACAGGGGAGGGAATCAGCCCCAGCATTTT
TRBJ1-3 | TRBV6-1 | - | - | CASRGDLVASGNTIYF | TGTGCCAGCAGAGGAGACCTCGTAGCCTCTGGAAACACCATATATTTT
TRBJ1-1 | TRBV5-1 | - | - | CASTVFRGTEAFF | TGCGCCAGCACCGTCTTCCGGGGCACTGAAGCTTTCTTT
TRBJ2-1 | TRBV9 | TRBD2 | - | CASSVGSSGGSEQFF | TGTGCCAGCAGCGTAGGCTCTAGCGGGGGGAGTGAGCAGTTCTTC
TRBJ1-6 | TRBV6-1 | - | - | CASSDGLGERSPLHF | TGTGCCAGCAGTGATGGTCTGGGCGAGCGGTCACCCCTCCACTTT
TRBJ1-3 | TRBV7-8 | - | few | CASSLAREGSSGNTIYF | TGTGCCAGCAGCTTAGCGAGGGAGGGCAGCTCTGGAAACACCATATATTTT
TRBJ1-4 | TRBV7-3 | - | - | CASSLDTVSKLFF | TGTGCCAGCAGCTTGGACACGGTTTCAAAACTGTTTTTT
TRBJ2-1 | TRBV25-1 | - | - | CASTPGLLGNEQFF | TGTGCCAGCACCCCGGGCCTGTTGGGCAATGAGCAGTTCTTC
TRBJ1-6 | TRBV9 | - | - | CASSIGVNNSPLHF | TGTGCCAGCAGCATTGGCGTCAATAATTCACCCCTCCACTTT
TRBJ1-2 | TRBV6-5 | TRBD1 | - | CASSYSTTGGANYGYTF | TGTGCCAGCAGTTACTCGACGACAGGGGGAGCTAACTATGGCTACACCTTC
TRBJ1-1 | TRBV5-1 | - | - | CASSSDRRTEAFF | TGCGCCAGCAGCTCTGACAGGAGGACTGAAGCTTTCTTT
TRBJ2-3 | TRBV5-1 | - | few | CASSPNLREDTQYF | TGCGCCAGCAGCCCCAACCTACGTGAGGATACGCAGTATTTT
TRBJ2-5 | TRBV11-2 | - | - | CASSLGPGETQYF | TGTGCCAGCAGCTTAGGGCCGGGGGAGACCCAGTACTTC
TRBJ2-2 | TRBV27 | - | - | CASSRPGPGELFF | TGTGCCAGCAGCCGCCCGGGACCCGGGGAGCTGTTTTTT
TRBJ2-3 | TRBV12-3/TRBV12-4 | - | - | CASSASNTDTQYF | TGTGCCAGCAGTGCCTCTAACACAGATACGCAGTATTTT
TRBJ2-2 | TRBV7-2 | - | - | CASSLAAGSSGELFF | TGTGCCAGCAGCTTAGCGGCAGGGAGCAGCGGGGAGCTGTTTTTT
TRBJ2-7 | TRBV10-3 | TRBD1 | - | CAIRLSGRGPSREYEQYF | TGTGCCATCAGGTTGTCTGGCAGGGGGCCTTCCCGAGAGTACGAGCAGTACTTC
TRBJ1-4 | TRBV12-3/TRBV12-4 | - | few | CASREAATNEKLFF | TGTGCCAGCAGGGAGGCCGCAACTAATGAAAAACTGTTTTTT
TRBJ1-1 | TRBV6-5 | TRBD1 | few | CASSYEGAGVTEAFF | TGTGCCAGCAGTTACGAGGGGGCCGGAGTCACTGAAGCTTTCTTT
TRBJ1-2 | TRBV20-1 | - | - | CSASGTCYGYTF | TGCAGTGCTTCCGGGACATGCTATGGCTACACCTTC
TRBJ1-2 | TRBV5-1 | TRBD1 | many | CASSYTGGDGYTF | TGCGCCAGCAGCTATACAGGGGGCGATGGCTACACCTTC
TRBJ2-1 | TRBV9 | TRBD1 | - | CASSVAGTGGVYNEQFF | TGTGCCAGCAGCGTAGCCGGGACAGGGGGCGTGTACAATGAGCAGTTCTTC
TRBJ1-2 | TRBV10-3 | - | - | CAIFWPYGYTF | TGTGCCATCTTTTGGCCCTATGGCTACACCTTC
TRBJ2-7 | TRBV27 | - | - | CASSSPSGVTYEQYF | TGTGCCAGCAGTTCTCCTTCGGGGGTTACCTACGAGCAGTACTTC
TRBJ2-2 | TRBV6-5 | - | - | CASTTTGDRNTGELFF | TGTGCCAGCACCACCACAGGTGATCGGAACACCGGGGAGCTGTTTTTT
TRBJ1-1 | TRBV11-2 | TRBD1 | - | CASSFRGRKQMNTEAFF | TGTGCCAGCAGCTTCAGGGGGCGTAAGCAAATGAACACTGAAGCTTTCTTT
TRBJ1-5 | TRBV5-1 | - | - | CASSLEAEGQPQHF | TGCGCCAGCAGCTTGGAGGCCGAGGGACAGCCCCAGCATTTT
TRBJ1-6 | TRBV12-3/TRBV12-4 | - | many | CASSLSGGDSPLHF | TGTGCCAGCAGTTTATCGGGGGGAGATTCACCCCTCCACTTT
TRBJ1-3 | TRBV9 | - | few | CASSVGTASGNTIYF | TGTGCCAGCAGCGTAGGAACAGCCTCTGGAAACACCATATATTTT
TRBJ1-5 | TRBV15 | - | - | CATSRVVVQPQHF | TGTGCCACCAGCAGAGTAGTGGTCCAGCCCCAGCATTTT
TRBJ1-4 | TRBV7-9 | TRBD1 | few | CASSLRQGTEKLFF | TGTGCCAGCAGCTTGCGACAGGGAACGGAAAAACTGTTTTTT
TRBJ2-1 | TRBV15 | TRBD1 | - | CATSRVGQPYNEQFF | TGTGCCACCAGCAGAGTGGGACAGCCATACAATGAGCAGTTCTTC
TRBJ1-2 | TRBV10-3 | - | - | CAISAGSWSYTF | TGTGCCATCTCTGCAGGAAGTTGGAGCTACACCTTC
TRBJ1-1 | TRBV28 | TRBD1 | - | CASNPTGDEAFF | TGTGCCAGCAACCCAACAGGGGATGAAGCTTTCTTT
TRBJ1-2 | TRBV4-3 | - | - | CASSHTGFDPLYGYTF | TGCGCCAGCAGCCATACAGGGTTCGACCCCCTCTATGGCTACACCTTC
TRBJ2-3 | TRBV6-2/TRBV6-3 | TRBD1 | - | CASSYSGQGAPADTQYF | TGTGCCAGCAGTTACTCGGGACAGGGGGCGCCCGCAGATACGCAGTATTTT
TRBJ2-5 | TRBV13 | TRBD1 | - | CASAPIGTGDFGETQYF | TGTGCCAGCGCTCCCATCGGGACAGGGGACTTTGGGGAGACCCAGTACTTC
TRBJ1-4 | TRBV5-5 | - | - | CASSGGRVGEKLFF | TGTGCCAGCAGCGGCGGCAGGGTTGGTGAAAAACTGTTTTTT
TRBJ1-5 | TRBV20-1 | - | - | CSARTGRDQPQHF | TGCAGTGCTAGGACCGGGCGGGATCAGCCCCAGCATTTT
TRBJ1-1 | TRBV29-1 | - | - | CTVGGFVTEAFF | TGCACCGTGGGGGGTTTCGTCACTGAAGCTTTCTTT
TRBJ2-3 | TRBV24-1 | TRBD2 | - | CATRGGVDTQYF | TGTGCCACCAGGGGGGGGGTAGATACGCAGTATTTT
TRBJ1-4 | TRBV20-1 | - | few | CSASHIAGLNEKLFF | TGCAGTGCTAGTCATATTGCAGGGTTGAATGAAAAACTGTTTTTT
TRBJ1-1 | TRBV6-2/TRBV6-3 | - | few | CASGRGGVHTEAFF | TGTGCCAGCGGCAGGGGTGGAGTCCACACTGAAGCTTTCTTT
TRBJ1-2 | TRBV20-1 | - | - | CSARGAERGPYGYTF | TGCAGTGCTAGAGGGGCCGAGAGGGGTCCTTATGGCTACACCTTC
TRBJ2-7 | TRBV24-1 | TRBD1 | - | CATEQGDDYEQYF | TGTGCCACGGAACAGGGGGACGACTACGAGCAGTACTTC
TRBJ2-3 | TRBV5-1 | - | - | CASTYYGPDTQYF | TGCGCCAGCACCTATTATGGCCCAGATACGCAGTATTTT
TRBJ1-1 | TRBV12-3/TRBV12-4 | - | - | CASSHGTEAFF | TGTGCCAGCAGCCACGGAACTGAAGCTTTCTTT
TRBJ2-1 | TRBV5-1 | TRBD1 | - | CASSLGGQGNEQFF | TGCGCCAGCAGCTTGGGGGGACAGGGGAATGAGCAGTTCTTC
TRBJ1-2 | TRBV20-1 | - | few | CSAPSYQGKIDYGYTF | TGCAGTGCCCCATCATACCAGGGGAAAATCGACTATGGCTACACCTTC